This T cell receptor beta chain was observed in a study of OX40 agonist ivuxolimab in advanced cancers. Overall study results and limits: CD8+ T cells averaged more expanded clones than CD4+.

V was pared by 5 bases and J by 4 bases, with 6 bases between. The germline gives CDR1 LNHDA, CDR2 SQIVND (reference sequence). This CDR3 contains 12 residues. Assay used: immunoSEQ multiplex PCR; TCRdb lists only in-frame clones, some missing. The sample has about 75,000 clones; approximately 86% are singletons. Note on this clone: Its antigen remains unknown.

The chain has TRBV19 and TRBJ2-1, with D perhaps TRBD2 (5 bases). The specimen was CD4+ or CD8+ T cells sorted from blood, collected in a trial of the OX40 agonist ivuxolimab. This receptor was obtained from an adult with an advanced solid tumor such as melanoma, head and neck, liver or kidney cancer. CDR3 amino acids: CASSERYNEQFF. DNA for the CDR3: TGTGCCAGTAGTGAGCGGTACAATGAGCAGTTCTTC.